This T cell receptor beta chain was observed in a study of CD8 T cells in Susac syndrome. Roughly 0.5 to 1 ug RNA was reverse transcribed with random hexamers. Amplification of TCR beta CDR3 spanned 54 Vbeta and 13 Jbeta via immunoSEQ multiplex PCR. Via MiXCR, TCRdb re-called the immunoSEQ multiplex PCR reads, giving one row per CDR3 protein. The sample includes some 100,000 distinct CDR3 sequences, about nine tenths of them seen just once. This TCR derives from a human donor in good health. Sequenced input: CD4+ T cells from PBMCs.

CDR3 nucleotides: TGTGCCAGCAGTGAAGAGCGGGGGTGGGTCCACAATGAGCAGTTCTTC. Translation: CASSEERGWVHNEQFF. The chain couples TRBV2 to TRBJ2-1; 8 nucleotides align to TRBD2. The ends lost 1 base at V and 5 bases at J; junction bases unmatched: 7. Per germline, CDR1 SNHLY and CDR2 FYNNEI. CDR3 size: 16 residues.